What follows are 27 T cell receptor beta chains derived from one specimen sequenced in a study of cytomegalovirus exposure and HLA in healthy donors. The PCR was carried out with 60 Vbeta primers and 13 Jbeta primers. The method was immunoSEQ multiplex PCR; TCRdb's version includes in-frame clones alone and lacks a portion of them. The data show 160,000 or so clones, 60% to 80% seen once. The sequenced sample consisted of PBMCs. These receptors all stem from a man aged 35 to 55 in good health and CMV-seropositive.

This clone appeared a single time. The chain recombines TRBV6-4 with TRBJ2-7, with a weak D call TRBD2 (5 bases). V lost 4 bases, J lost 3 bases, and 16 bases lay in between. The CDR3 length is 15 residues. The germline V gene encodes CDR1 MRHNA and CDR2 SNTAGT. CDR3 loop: CASSVQKGEDYEQYF. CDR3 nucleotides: TGTGCCAGCAGTGTCCAGAAGGGAGAGGACTACGAGCAGTACTTC.

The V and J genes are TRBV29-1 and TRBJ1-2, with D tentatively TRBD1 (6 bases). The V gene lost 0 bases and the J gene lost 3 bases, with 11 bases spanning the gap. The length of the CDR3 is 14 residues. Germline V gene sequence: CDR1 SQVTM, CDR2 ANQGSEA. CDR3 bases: TGCAGCGTTGAAGATTGGGGGGGCGACTATGGCTACACCTTC. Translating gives CSVEDWGGDYGYTF.

CDR3 protein: CAWSVGRGIGEQFF. The CDR3 bases are TGTGCCTGGAGTGTGGGGAGGGGGATCGGTGAGCAGTTCTTC. The chain couples TRBV30 to TRBJ2-1, with D possibly TRBD2 on 7 matching bases. Trimming removed 0 bases from V and 9 bases from J, with 15 bases in between. CDR3 length equals 14 residues. Germline V gene data show CDR1 as GTSNPN and CDR2 as SVGIG (reference sequence). The variable domain in full, completed from reference TRBV30 and TRBJ2-1, reads SQTIHQWPATLVQPVGSPLSLECTVEGTSNPNLYWYRQAAGRGLQLLFYSVGIGQISSEVPQNLSASRPQDRQFILSSKKLLLSDSGFYLCAWSVGRGIGEQFFGPGTRLTVL.

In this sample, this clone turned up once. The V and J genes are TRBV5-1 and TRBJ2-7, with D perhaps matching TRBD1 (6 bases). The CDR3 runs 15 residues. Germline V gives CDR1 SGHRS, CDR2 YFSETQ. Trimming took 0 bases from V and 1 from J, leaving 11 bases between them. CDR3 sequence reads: CASSLAGGESYEQYF. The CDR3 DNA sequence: TGCGCCAGCAGCTTGGCTGGGGGCGAGTCCTACGAGCAGTACTTC.

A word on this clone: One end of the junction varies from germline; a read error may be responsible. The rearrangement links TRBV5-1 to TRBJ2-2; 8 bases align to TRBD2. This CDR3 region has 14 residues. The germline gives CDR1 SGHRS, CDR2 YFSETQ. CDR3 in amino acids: CASSDTSGSGELFF. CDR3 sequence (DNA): TGCGCCAGCAGCGATACTAGCGGATCCGGGGAGCTATTTTTT.

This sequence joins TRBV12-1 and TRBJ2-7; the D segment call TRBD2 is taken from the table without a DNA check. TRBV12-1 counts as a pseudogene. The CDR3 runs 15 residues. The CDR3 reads CASSPTTSGYYEQYF. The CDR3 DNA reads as TGTGCCAGCAGCCCCACGACTAGCGGGTACTACGAGCAGTACTTC.

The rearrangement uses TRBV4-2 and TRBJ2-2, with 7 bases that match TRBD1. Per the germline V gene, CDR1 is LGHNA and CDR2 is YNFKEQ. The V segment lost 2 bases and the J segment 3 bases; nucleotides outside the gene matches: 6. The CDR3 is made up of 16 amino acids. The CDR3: CASSQQTGSDTGELFF. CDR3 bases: TGTGCCAGCAGCCAACAGACAGGGTCAGACACCGGGGAGCTGTTTTTT.

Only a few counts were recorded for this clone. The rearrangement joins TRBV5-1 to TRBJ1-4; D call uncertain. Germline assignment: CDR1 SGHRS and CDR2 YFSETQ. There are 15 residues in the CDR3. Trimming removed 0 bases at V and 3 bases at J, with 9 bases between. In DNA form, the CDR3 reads TGCGCCAGCAGCTTGGCTGTGGGAGCTAATGAAAAACTGTTTTTT. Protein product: CASSLAVGANEKLFF.

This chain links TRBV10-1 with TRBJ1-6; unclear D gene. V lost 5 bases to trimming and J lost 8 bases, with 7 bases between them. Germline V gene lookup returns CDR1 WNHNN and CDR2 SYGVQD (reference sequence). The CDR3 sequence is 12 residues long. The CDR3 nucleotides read TGCGCCAGCAGTTCTCGAGATTCACCCCTCCACTTT. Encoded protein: CASSSRDSPLHF.

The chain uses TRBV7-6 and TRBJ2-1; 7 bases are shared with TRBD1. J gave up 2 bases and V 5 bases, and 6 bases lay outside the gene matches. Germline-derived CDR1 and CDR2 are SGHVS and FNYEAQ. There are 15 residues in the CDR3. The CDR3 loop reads CASSPDRAPYNEQFF. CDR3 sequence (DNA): TGTGCCAGCAGCCCCGACAGGGCCCCCTACAATGAGCAGTTCTTC.

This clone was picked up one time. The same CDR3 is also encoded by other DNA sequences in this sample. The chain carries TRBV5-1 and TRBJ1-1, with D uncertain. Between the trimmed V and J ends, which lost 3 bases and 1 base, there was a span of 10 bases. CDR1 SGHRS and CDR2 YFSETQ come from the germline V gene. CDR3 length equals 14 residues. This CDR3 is CASSSTAGNTEAFF. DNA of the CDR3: TGCGCCAGCAGCTCAACCGCGGGGAACACTGAAGCTTTCTTT.

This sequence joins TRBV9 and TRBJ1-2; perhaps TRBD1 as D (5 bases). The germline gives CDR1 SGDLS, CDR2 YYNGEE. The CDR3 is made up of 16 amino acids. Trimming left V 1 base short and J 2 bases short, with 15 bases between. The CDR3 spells CASSVRDFPSNYGYTF. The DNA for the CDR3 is TGTGCCAGCAGCGTACGGGACTTCCCTTCCAACTATGGCTACACCTTC.

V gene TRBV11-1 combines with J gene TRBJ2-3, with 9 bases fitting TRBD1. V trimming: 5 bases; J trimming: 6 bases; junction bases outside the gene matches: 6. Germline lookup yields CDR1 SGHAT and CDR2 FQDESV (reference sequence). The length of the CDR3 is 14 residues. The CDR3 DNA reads TGTGCCAGCAGCAGACAGGGGGAAGCCGATACGCAGTATTTT. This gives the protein CASSRQGEADTQYF.

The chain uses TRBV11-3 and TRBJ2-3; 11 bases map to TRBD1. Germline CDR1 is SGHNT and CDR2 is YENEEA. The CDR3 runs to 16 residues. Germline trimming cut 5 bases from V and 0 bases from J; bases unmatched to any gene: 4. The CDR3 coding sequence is TGTGCCAGCAGCGCCCGGGACAGGGGGAGCACAGATACGCAGTATTTT. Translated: CASSARDRGSTDTQYF.

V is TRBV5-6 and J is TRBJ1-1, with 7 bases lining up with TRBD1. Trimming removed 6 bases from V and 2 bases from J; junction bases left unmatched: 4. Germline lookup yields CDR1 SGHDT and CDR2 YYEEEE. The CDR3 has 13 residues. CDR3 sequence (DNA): TGTGCCAGCACAGGGGACAGAAACACTGAAGCTTTCTTT. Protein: CASTGDRNTEAFF.

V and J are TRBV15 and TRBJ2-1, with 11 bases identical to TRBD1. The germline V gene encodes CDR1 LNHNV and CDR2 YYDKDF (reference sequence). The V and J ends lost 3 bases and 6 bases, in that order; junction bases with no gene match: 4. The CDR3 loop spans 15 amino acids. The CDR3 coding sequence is TGTGCCACCAGCAGGGCGGACAGGGGGCCCAATGAGCAGTTCTTC. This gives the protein CATSRADRGPNEQFF.

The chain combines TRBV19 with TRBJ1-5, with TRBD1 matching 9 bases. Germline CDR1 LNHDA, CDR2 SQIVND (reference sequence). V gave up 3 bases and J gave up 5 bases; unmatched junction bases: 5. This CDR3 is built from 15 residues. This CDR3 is CASSIGGTGHQPQHF. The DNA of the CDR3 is TGTGCCAGTAGTATTGGCGGGACAGGGCATCAGCCCCAGCATTTT. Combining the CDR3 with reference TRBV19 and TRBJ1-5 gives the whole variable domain DGGITQSPKYLFRKEGQNVTLSCEQNLNHDAMYWYRQDPGQGLRLIYYSQIVNDFQKGDIAEGYSVSREKKESFPLTVTSAQKNPTAFYLCASSIGGTGHQPQHFGDGTRLSIL.

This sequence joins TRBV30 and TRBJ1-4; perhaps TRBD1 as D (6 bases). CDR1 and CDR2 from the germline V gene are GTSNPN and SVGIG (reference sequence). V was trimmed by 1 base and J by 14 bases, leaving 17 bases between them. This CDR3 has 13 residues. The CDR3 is CAWSGPDSARLFF. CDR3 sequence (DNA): TGTGCCTGGAGTGGGCCGGACAGCGCGCGGCTGTTTTTT.

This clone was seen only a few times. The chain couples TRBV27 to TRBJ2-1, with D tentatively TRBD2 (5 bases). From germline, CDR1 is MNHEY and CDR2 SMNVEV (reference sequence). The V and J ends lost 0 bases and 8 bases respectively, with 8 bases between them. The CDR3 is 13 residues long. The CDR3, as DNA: TGTGCCAGCAGTTTATCTCAGAGGGATGAGCAGTTCTTC. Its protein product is CASSLSQRDEQFF.

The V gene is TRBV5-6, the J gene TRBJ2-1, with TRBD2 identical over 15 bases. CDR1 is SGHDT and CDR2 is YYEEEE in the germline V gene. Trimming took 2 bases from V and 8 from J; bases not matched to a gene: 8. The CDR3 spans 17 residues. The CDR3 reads CASSFWTSGRARYEQFF. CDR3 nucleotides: TGTGCCAGCAGCTTCTGGACTAGCGGGAGGGCCCGGTATGAGCAGTTCTTC.

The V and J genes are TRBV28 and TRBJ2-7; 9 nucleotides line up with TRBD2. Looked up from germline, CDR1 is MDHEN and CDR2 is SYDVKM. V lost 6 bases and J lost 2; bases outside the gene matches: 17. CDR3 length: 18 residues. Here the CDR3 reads CASSSRNARLAVPYEQYF. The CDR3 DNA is TGTGCCAGCAGCTCCCGGAACGCCAGACTAGCGGTACCCTACGAGCAGTACTTC.

The CDR3 region is CASSEFGGANEKLFF. CDR3 DNA: TGTGCCAGCAGTGAATTCGGGGGGGCAAATGAAAAACTGTTTTTT. The chain links TRBV6-1 to TRBJ1-4, with a tentative D call TRBD1 (6 bases). The germline CDR1 and CDR2 sequences are MNHNS and SASEGT. Trimming stripped 2 bases from V and 5 bases from J, with 12 bases between. The CDR3 runs 15 residues.

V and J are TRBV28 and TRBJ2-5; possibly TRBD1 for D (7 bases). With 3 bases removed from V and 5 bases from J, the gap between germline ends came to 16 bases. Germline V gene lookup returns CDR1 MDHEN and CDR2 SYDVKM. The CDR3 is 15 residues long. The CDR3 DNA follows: TGTGCCAGCAGTTTCCCCCCAGGGGGGTTGGAGACCCAGTACTTC. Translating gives CASSFPPGGLETQYF.

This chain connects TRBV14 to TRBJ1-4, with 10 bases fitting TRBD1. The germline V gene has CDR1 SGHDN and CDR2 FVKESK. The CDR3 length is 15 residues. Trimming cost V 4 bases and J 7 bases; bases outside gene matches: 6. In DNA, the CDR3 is TGTGCCAGCAGCCCTCCGGGACAGGGGATTGAAAAACTGTTTTTT. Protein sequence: CASSPPGQGIEKLFF. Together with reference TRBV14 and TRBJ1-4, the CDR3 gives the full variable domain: EAGVTQFPSHSVIEKGQTVTLRCDPISGHDNLYWYRRVMGKEIKFLLHFVKESKQDESGMPNNRFLAERTGGTYSTLKVQPAELEDSGVYFCASSPPGQGIEKLFFGSGTQLSVL.

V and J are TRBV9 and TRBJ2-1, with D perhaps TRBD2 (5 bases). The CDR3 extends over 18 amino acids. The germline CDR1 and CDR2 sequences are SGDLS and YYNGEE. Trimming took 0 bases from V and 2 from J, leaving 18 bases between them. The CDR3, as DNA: TGTGCCAGCAGCGTAGCTCCGGCGGGCAACCGAGCCTACAATGAGCAGTTCTTC. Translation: CASSVAPAGNRAYNEQFF.

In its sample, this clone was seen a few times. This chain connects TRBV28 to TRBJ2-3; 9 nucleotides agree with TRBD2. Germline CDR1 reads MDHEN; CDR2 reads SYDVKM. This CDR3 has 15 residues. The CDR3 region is CAHAGGLQSTDTQYF. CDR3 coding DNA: TGTGCTCACGCGGGAGGGCTTCAGAGCACAGATACGCAGTATTTT.

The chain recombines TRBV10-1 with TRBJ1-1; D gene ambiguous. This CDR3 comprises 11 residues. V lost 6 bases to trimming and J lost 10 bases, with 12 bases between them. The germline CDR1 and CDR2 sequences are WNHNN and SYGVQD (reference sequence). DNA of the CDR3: TGCGCCAGCAGACACCTCTTCTCAGCTTTCTTT. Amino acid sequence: CASRHLFSAFF.